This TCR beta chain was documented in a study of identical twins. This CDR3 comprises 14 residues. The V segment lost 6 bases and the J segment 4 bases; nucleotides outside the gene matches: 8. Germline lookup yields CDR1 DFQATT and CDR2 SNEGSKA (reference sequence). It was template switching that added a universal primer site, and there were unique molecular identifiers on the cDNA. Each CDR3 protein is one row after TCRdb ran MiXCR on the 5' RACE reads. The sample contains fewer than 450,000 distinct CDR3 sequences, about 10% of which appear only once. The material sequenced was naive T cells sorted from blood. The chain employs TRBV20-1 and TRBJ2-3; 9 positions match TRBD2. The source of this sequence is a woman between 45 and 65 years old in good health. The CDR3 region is CSAPAGGRADTQYF. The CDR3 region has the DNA TGCAGTGCCCCCGCGGGCGGGAGGGCAGATACGCAGTATTTT.